The 27 T cell receptor beta chains reported below all come from one sample, sequenced in a study of tissue T cells after allogeneic stem cell transplantation. This table comes from immunoSEQ multiplex PCR, and its TCRdb copy is limited to in-frame clones, with some not included. The sample records almost 7,500 clones, around 78% being singletons. Sequencing was performed on skin, taken at autopsy. These receptors were taken from a male patient at least 60 years old with steroid-refractory graft-versus-host disease after an allogeneic stem cell transplant. Some of the T cells might come from the graft donor.

V gene TRBV19 combines with J gene TRBJ2-7; 7 bases agree with TRBD1. Per germline, CDR1 LNHDA and CDR2 SQIVND (reference sequence). J lost 1 base, V lost 5 bases, and 8 bases had no gene match. The CDR3 is made up of 15 amino acids. CDR3 residues: CASSDRVFSSYEQYF. As DNA, the CDR3 is TGTGCCAGTAGTGACAGGGTTTTTTCGTCCTACGAGCAGTACTTC.

The J gene is TRBJ2-7, the V gene TRBV4-1; perhaps TRBD1 as D (5 bases). Germline loops: CDR1 MGHRA, CDR2 YSYEKL. The ends were cut back, 1 base at V and 2 bases at J, with 12 bases in the middle. This CDR3 has 15 amino acids. This CDR3 is CASSQALGLTYEQYF. The DNA of the CDR3 is TGCGCCAGCAGCCAAGCGTTGGGGCTTACCTACGAGCAGTACTTC.

The chain joins TRBV7-8 to TRBJ1-6, with D possibly matching TRBD1 (5 bases). Per the germline V gene, CDR1 is SGHVS and CDR2 is FQNEAQ. Trimming took off 5 bases at V and 4 bases at J, with 9 bases between the two ends. The CDR3 contains 14 residues. This CDR3 reads CASSPGGYNSPLHF. The CDR3 region has the DNA TGTGCCAGCAGCCCTGGGGGTTATAATTCACCCCTCCACTTT.

This clone was recorded only once. The chain joins TRBV15 to TRBJ2-7, with TRBD1 matching 7 bases. The junction had 12 bases not matched to a gene; V was cut back by 4 bases and J by 0 bases. CDR3 length: 17 residues. The germline gives CDR1 LNHNV, CDR2 YYDKDF (reference sequence). CDR3 nucleotides: TGTGCCACCAGCACCACCGACAGGGTCGGGCCCTCCTACGAGCAGTACTTC. Amino acid sequence: CATSTTDRVGPSYEQYF. The complete variable domain, with remaining parts taken from reference TRBV15 and TRBJ2-7, reads DAMVIQNPRYQVTQFGKPVTLSCSQTLNHNVMYWYQQKSSQAPKLLFHYYDKDFNNEADTPDNFQSRRPNTSFCFLDIRSPGLGDTAMYLCATSTTDRVGPSYEQYFGPGTRLTVT.

The chain links TRBV6-5 to TRBJ1-2; D is unresolved. The CDR3 covers 13 residues. The germline V gene encodes CDR1 MNHEY and CDR2 SVGAGI. V was trimmed by 6 bases and J by 10 bases, leaving 18 bases between them. CDR3 loop: CASSPGATRAYTF. CDR3 nucleotides: TGTGCCAGCAGCCCCGGCGCCACCCGCGCCTACACCTTC.

The gene calls are TRBV5-6 and TRBJ2-2; TRBD1 or TRBD2 may be the D gene (6 bases each). Per germline, CDR1 SGHDT and CDR2 YYEEEE. This CDR3 has 16 residues. The V end lost 4 bases, the J end lost 2 bases, and 15 bases lay between the germline ends. The CDR3 here is CASSLVGGPNTGELFF. CDR3 DNA: TGTGCCAGCAGCCTAGTGGGGGGCCCTAACACCGGGGAGCTGTTTTTT.

This chain links TRBV7-3 with TRBJ1-1; possible D gene TRBD1, 6 bases. CDR3 length: 13 residues. Germline loops: CDR1 SGHTA, CDR2 FQGTGA. The V end was cut by 6 bases, the J end by 1 base, with 9 bases between. CDR3 protein: CASRLTGNTEAFF. The CDR3 DNA reads TGTGCCAGCAGACTGACAGGGAACACTGAAGCTTTCTTT.

This chain connects TRBV30 to TRBJ2-7, with D unresolved. The CDR3 has 12 amino acids. V was clipped by 0 bases and J by 3 bases, with 6 bases between them. Germline V gene sequence: CDR1 GTSNPN, CDR2 SVGIG (reference sequence). This CDR3 reads CAWSVDGYEQYF. DNA for the CDR3: TGTGCCTGGAGTGTGGACGGCTACGAGCAGTACTTC.

This clone was found a few times. The chain recombines TRBV11-2 with TRBJ2-5; tentative D call: TRBD2 (5 bases). Trimming took 5 bases from V and 5 from J, leaving 18 bases between them. This CDR3 contains 15 residues. The germline V gene encodes CDR1 SGHAT and CDR2 FQNNGV. The CDR3 protein is CASSDPLARAETQYF. CDR3 coding DNA: TGTGCCAGCAGCGACCCGCTAGCTCGGGCCGAGACCCAGTACTTC.

V gene TRBV28 combines with J gene TRBJ1-2; possibly TRBD1 for D (6 bases). CDR3 length: 14 amino acids. The germline V and J ends were trimmed by 2 bases and 2 bases, with 9 bases remaining between them. Germline CDR1 MDHEN, CDR2 SYDVKM. As DNA, the CDR3 is TGTGCCAGCAGTTTAAGGGGGTCGAACTATGGCTACACCTTC. Amino acid sequence: CASSLRGSNYGYTF.

The rearrangement uses TRBV9 and TRBJ2-7; 9 bases fit TRBD1. With 2 bases clipped from V and 4 bases from J, the junction kept 7 bases outside the gene matches. The CDR3 consists of 15 residues. Germline V gives CDR1 SGDLS, CDR2 YYNGEE. Here the CDR3 DNA reads TGTGCCAGCAGCGTTATCGGGACAGGGATATACGAGCAGTACTTC. This gives the protein CASSVIGTGIYEQYF.

This clone was seen only a few times. The gene calls are TRBV11-3 and TRBJ2-3; 11 bases agree with TRBD2. Germline CDR1 SGHNT, CDR2 YENEEA. With 2 bases clipped from V and 9 bases from J, the junction kept 1 base outside the gene matches. CDR3 size: 13 residues. CDR3 residues: CASSLLAGGTQYF. The CDR3 DNA reads as TGTGCCAGCAGCTTACTAGCGGGGGGAACGCAGTATTTT.

CDR3 amino acids: CASSSGQGASYEQYF. CDR3 in DNA: TGCGCCAGCAGCTCAGGACAAGGGGCCTCCTACGAGCAGTACTTC. The chain combines TRBV5-1 with TRBJ2-7; possibly TRBD1 for D (5 bases). Germline V gives CDR1 SGHRS, CDR2 YFSETQ. V was shortened by 3 bases and J by 0 bases, with 13 bases between the two germline ends. CDR3 length equals 15 residues.

The V gene is TRBV9, the J gene TRBJ1-2; 7 positions match TRBD1. In germline, CDR1 is SGDLS, CDR2 YYNGEE. V gave up 2 bases and J gave up 0 bases; unmatched junction bases: 4. CDR3 length equals 15 residues. Here the CDR3 DNA reads TGTGCCAGCAGCGTTTCGACAGGGACTAACTATGGCTACACCTTC. This gives the protein CASSVSTGTNYGYTF.

This rearrangement joins TRBV21-1 to TRBJ1-4. TRBV21-1 constitutes a pseudogene. This CDR3 is built from 16 residues. The CDR3 reads CASSKYIGTKREKLFF. DNA for the CDR3: TGTGCCAGCAGCAAATATATTGGGACTAAACGGGAAAAACTGTTTTTT.

A single count supports this clone. The rearrangement joins TRBV12-3 or TRBV12-4 to TRBJ2-1; 7 bases align to TRBD1. This CDR3 is 13 amino acids long. The ends lost 6 bases at V and 5 bases at J; junction bases unmatched: 4. CDR3 sequence (DNA): TGTGCCAGCAGCACAGGGGTACACAATGAGCAGTTCTTC. The encoded protein is CASSTGVHNEQFF.

CDR3 loop: CASSQWVLNRGLAYEQYF. The DNA of the CDR3 is TGTGCCAGCAGCCAATGGGTTTTGAACAGGGGGCTCGCCTACGAGCAGTACTTC. J is TRBJ2-7 and V is TRBV16; TRBD1 agrees at 9 bases. The V gene's germline CDR1 is KGHSY and CDR2 FQNENV. CDR3 length equals 18 residues. After removal of 1 base from V and 2 bases from J, the junction contained 12 bases not matched to a gene.

Only one count was recorded for this clone. The V gene is TRBV6-5, the J gene TRBJ2-7, with D hard to call. Per germline, CDR1 MNHEY and CDR2 SVGAGI. The CDR3 totals 15 residues. V was trimmed by 5 bases and J by 2 bases, leaving 16 bases between them. CDR3 protein: CASSTSPRKTYEQYF. DNA of the CDR3: TGTGCCAGCAGTACATCTCCCAGGAAAACCTACGAGCAGTACTTC.

This clone is a singleton in its sample. The chain recombines TRBV9 with TRBJ2-1, with D possibly being TRBD2 (5 bases). The ends were cut back, 4 bases at V and 6 bases at J, with 8 bases in the middle. This CDR3 has 12 residues. Germline V CDR1 and CDR2: SGDLS, YYNGEE. CDR3: CASSTTINEQFF. The DNA for the CDR3 is TGTGCCAGCAGCACGACTATCAATGAGCAGTTCTTC.

The CDR3 nucleotides read TGCGCCAGCAGGGAACAGGGCACCGGGGAGCTGTTTTTT. This translates into CASREQGTGELFF. The genes are TRBV5-1 and TRBJ2-2; a possible D gene is TRBD1 (6 bases). CDR1 is SGHRS and CDR2 is YFSETQ in the germline V gene. V was pared by 5 bases and J by 4 bases, with 9 bases between. The CDR3 contains 13 residues. Drawing the rest from reference TRBV5-1 and TRBJ2-2, the complete variable domain is KAGVTQTPRYLIKTRGQQVTLSCSPISGHRSVSWYQQTPGQGLQFLFEYFSETQRNKGNFPGRFSGRQFSNSRSEMNVSTLELGDSALYLCASREQGTGELFFGEGSRLTVL.

The V and J genes are TRBV7-9 and TRBJ1-2, with a weak D call TRBD1 (5 bases). Germline V CDR1 and CDR2: SEHNR, FQNEAQ (reference sequence). Trimming shortened V by 5 bases and J by 4 bases, and 14 bases separated the two germline ends. There are 14 residues in the CDR3. CDR3 DNA sequence: TGTGCCAGCAGCCTACCACAGGACCTCTATGGCTACACCTTC. It translates to CASSLPQDLYGYTF.

In this sample, this clone turned up a few times. This chain uses TRBV5-1 with TRBJ1-1; D perhaps matches TRBD1 (5 bases). V shed 1 base and J shed 5 bases, with 12 bases lying between them. From germline, CDR1 is SGHRS and CDR2 YFSETQ. This CDR3 has 14 residues. The CDR3, as DNA: TGCGCCAGCAGCTTGTACGGGGGTGGAACTGAAGCTTTCTTT. Translating gives CASSLYGGGTEAFF.

This rearrangement joins TRBV5-6 to TRBJ2-5; the D is unclear. Germline V gene data show CDR1 as SGHDT and CDR2 as YYEEEE. There are 14 residues in the CDR3. V was trimmed by 10 bases and J by 5 bases, leaving 21 bases between them. The CDR3 DNA is TGTGCCTGTGACGGAACCGAGAGGCCTGAGACCCAGTACTTC. The encoded protein is CACDGTERPETQYF.

The chain combines TRBV30 with TRBJ1-2; 8 bases fit TRBD1. V shed 6 bases, J shed 6 bases, and the junction held 3 bases outside the gene matches. The V gene's germline CDR1 is GTSNPN and CDR2 SVGIG (reference sequence). This CDR3 has 11 amino acids. CDR3: CACRGPNGYTF. The CDR3 bases are TGTGCCTGCAGGGGGCCCAATGGCTACACCTTC.

The chain is built from TRBV10-1 and TRBJ2-3; the match to TRBD2 covers 11 bases. CDR1 and CDR2 (germline): WNHNN, SYGVQD (reference sequence). CDR3 size: 16 residues. The V segment lost 5 bases and the J segment 4 bases; nucleotides outside the gene matches: 8. The CDR3, as DNA: TGCGCCAGCAGTAGCTCCGGGACTAGCGGCTCAGATACGCAGTATTTT. This codes for CASSSSGTSGSDTQYF.

This clone was detected only a few times. The CDR3 DNA reads TGTGCCAGCAGTACGAGGGGGGTGACTTACGAGCAGTACTTC. It translates to CASSTRGVTYEQYF. The V and J genes are TRBV28 and TRBJ2-7, with D perhaps being TRBD1 or TRBD2 (6 bases each). V dropped 5 bases and J dropped 4 bases, with 15 bases sitting between them. The CDR3 runs 14 residues. The germline gives CDR1 MDHEN, CDR2 SYDVKM.

V gene TRBV3-1 (or the pseudogene TRBV3-2) combines with J gene TRBJ1-2; 7 bases fit TRBD1. J lost 3 bases, V lost 2 bases, and 9 bases had no gene match. This CDR3 spans 16 amino acids. Germline V gene data show CDR1 as LGHDT and CDR2 as YNNKEL (reference sequence). The CDR3 DNA reads as TGTGCCAGCAGCCAACTCAAACACAGGGGAGACTATGGCTACACCTTC. Translated: CASSQLKHRGDYGYTF.